This T cell receptor (beta chain) was captured in a study of blood T cell repertoires in COVID-19. Trimming cost V 2 bases and J 7 bases; bases outside gene matches: 5. This CDR3 comprises 16 residues. Germline CDR1 MNHEY, CDR2 SMNVEV (reference sequence). Libraries were prepared by immunoSEQ multiplex PCR; TCRdb keeps only in-frame clonotypes and omits some of them. The sample consists of about 250,000 clones, 80% to 90% of them appearing once. The sample taken for sequencing was peripheral blood. The chain recombines TRBV27 with TRBJ2-1, with 13 positions matching TRBD2. This TCR was recovered from a man older than 75 with acute or convalescent COVID-19. The CDR3 loop reads CASSLRTSGGDNEQFF. In DNA, the CDR3 is TGTGCCAGCAGTTTAAGGACTAGCGGGGGAGATAATGAGCAGTTCTTC.